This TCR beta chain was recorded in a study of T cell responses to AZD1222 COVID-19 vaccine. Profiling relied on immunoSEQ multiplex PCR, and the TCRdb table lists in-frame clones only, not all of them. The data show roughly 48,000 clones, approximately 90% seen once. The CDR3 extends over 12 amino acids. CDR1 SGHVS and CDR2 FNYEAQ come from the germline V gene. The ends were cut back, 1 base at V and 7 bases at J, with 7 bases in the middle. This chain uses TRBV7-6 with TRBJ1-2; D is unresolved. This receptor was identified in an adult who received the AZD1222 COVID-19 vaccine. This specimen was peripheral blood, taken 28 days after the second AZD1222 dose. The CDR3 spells CASSLGGFGYTF. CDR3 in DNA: TGTGCCAGCAGCTTAGGAGGTTTTGGCTACACCTTC.